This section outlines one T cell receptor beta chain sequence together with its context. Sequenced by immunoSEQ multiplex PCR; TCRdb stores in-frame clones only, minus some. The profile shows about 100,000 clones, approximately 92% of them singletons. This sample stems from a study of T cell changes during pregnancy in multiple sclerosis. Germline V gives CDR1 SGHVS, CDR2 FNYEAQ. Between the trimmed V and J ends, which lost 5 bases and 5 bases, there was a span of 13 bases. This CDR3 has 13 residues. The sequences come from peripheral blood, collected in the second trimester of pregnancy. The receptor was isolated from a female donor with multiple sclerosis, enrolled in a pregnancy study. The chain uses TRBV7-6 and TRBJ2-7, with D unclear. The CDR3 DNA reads TGTGCCAGCAGCCCCTTGCGTATGGACGAGCAGTACTTC. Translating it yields CASSPLRMDEQYF.